Described below is a single T cell receptor beta chain sequence and its context. Its specificity is unknown. This entry comes from a study of cytomegalovirus exposure and HLA in healthy donors. Study-level information: Ancestry clustering placed 70% to 90% of around 400 genotyped donors in the Caucasian-associated cluster. Regarding the study as a whole: Over 150 TCR beta chains were listed as cytomegalovirus-associated. Most observed TCR sequences were rare, whereas some public TCRs were detected in many donors.

This PCR relied on a set of 60 Vbeta primers and 13 Jbeta primers. Per the authors' pipeline: Around 10 million of the 60 million to 90 million unique TCR beta chains counted in a later analysis were shared. Using immunoSEQ multiplex PCR, the repertoire was profiled, and TCRdb retains in-frame clones only, with some absent. V and J calls and clone size are given by that table; D and trimming were obtained from the DNA. This sample has some 90,000 clones, with around 80% found just once. The V end was cut by 4 bases, the J end by 8 bases, with 11 bases between. This CDR3 comprises 13 residues. Germline V lookup: CDR1 MNHNY, CDR2 SVGAGI (reference sequence).

The chain employs TRBV6-6 and TRBJ2-2; D call uncertain. This clonotype originated in a male donor in good health and CMV-seropositive. The source material was PBMCs. The DNA for the CDR3 is TGTGCCAGCAGTTCCCTCCCTAGTGGGGAGCTGTTTTTT. Its protein product is CASSSLPSGELFF.